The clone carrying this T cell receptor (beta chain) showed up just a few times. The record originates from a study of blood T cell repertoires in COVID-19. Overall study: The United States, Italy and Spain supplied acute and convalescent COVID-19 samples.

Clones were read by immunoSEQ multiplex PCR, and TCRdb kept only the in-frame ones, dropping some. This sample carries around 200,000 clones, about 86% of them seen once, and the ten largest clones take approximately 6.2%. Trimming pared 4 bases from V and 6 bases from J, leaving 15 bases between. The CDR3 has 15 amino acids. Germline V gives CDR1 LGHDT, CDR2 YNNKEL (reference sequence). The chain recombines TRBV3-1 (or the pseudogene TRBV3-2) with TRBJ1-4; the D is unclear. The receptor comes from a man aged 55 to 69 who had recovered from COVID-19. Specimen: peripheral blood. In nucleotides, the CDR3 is TGTGCCAGCAGCCCCCCTTATGAGAGAGATGAAAAACTGTTTTTT. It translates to CASSPPYERDEKLFF.